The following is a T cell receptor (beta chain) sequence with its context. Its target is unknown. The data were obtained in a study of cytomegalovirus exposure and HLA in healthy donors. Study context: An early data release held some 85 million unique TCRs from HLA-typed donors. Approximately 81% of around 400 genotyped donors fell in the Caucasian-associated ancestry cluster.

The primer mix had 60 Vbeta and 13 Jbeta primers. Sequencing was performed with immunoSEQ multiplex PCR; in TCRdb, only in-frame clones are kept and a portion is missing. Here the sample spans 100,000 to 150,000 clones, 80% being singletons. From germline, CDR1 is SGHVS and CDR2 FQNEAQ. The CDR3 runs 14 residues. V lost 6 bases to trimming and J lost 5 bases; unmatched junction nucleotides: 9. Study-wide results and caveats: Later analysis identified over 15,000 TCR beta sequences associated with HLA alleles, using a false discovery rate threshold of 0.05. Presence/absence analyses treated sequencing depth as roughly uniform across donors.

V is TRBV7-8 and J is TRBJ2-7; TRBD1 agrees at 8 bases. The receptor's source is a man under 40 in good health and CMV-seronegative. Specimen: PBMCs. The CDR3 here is CASRSNPGGNEQYF. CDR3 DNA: TGTGCCAGCAGGTCAAACCCAGGGGGCAACGAGCAGTACTTC.